Included here is one TCR beta chain sequence, with context. This entry belongs to a study of shared clonotypes between healthy human individuals. V dropped 7 bases and J dropped 0 bases, with 12 bases sitting between them. The CDR3 runs to 14 residues. The germline CDR1 and CDR2 sequences are SQVTM and ANQGSEA. Assay used: immunoSEQ multiplex PCR; TCRdb lists only in-frame clones, some missing. The repertoire has over 1.4 million clones, about 96% of them found once; the top ten carry approximately 1.1%. The sequence came from a young man in good health. The rearrangement links TRBV29-1 to TRBJ2-2; D is perhaps TRBD2 (6 bases). The sequenced sample was naive CD4+ T cells sorted from blood. Subset defined: CD45RA+ positively selected. CDR3 coding DNA: TGCAGCGGGGGGAAGCGGGCGAACACCGGGGAGCTGTTTTTT. Translation: CSGGKRANTGELFF.